This T cell receptor (beta chain) stems from a study of T-cell memory formation after mild COVID-19. On the study more broadly: TCR clusters were largely donor specific. Study-wide results and limits: Some responding clones appeared in pre-infection memory, suggesting cross-reactive memory joined. Contracting CD4+ clones were located mainly in CM and EM, and CD8+ clones in EMRA.

This clonotype was recorded at least ten times. No antigen is known for it. 5'RACE, which relied on constant-segment primers, yielded TCR alpha and TCR beta cDNA libraries carrying sample barcodes and UMIs. TCRdb reprocessed the 5' RACE reads via MiXCR and lists one record per CDR3 protein. The data show about 310,000 distinct CDR3 sequences, approximately 19% seen once. The V gene lost 5 bases and the J gene lost 2 bases, with 12 bases spanning the gap. The CDR3 has 14 amino acids. Germline V lookup: CDR1 SQVTM, CDR2 ANQGSEA. V and J are TRBV29-1 and TRBJ2-2; D not certain. The sequence came from a man aged 18-30 years who had mild COVID-19 (a few samples of this study predate the infection). Cell type and time point are not known. Material: PBMCs or a T cell subset sorted from them (not recorded which). The CDR3 spells CSVWLDTNTGELFF. The CDR3, as DNA: TGCAGCGTTTGGCTAGACACAAACACCGGGGAGCTGTTTTTT.